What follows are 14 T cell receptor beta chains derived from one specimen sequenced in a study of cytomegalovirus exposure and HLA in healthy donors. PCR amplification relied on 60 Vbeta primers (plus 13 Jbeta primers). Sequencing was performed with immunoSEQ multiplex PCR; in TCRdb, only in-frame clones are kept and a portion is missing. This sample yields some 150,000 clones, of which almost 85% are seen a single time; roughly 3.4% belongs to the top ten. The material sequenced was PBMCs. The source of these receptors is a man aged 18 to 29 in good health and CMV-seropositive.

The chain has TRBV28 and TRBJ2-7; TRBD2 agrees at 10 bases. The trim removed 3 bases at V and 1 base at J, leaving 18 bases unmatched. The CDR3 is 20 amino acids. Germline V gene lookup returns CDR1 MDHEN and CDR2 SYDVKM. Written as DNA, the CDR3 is TGTGCCAGCAGTTTGGGTTGGAGTCGGAGCGGGAGGGTAACATCCTACGAGCAGTACTTC. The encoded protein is CASSLGWSRSGRVTSYEQYF.

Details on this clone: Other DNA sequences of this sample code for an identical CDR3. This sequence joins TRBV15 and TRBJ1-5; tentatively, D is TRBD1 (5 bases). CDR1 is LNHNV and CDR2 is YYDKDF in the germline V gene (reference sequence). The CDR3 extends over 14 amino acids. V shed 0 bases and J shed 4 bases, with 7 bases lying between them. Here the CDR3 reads CATSRDRGNQPQHF. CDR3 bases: TGTGCCACCAGCAGAGATCGGGGGAATCAGCCCCAGCATTTT.

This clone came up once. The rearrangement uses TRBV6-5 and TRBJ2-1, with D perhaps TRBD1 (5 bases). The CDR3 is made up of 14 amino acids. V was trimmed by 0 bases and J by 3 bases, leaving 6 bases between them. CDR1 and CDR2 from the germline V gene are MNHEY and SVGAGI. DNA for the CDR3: TGTGCCAGCAGTTACTCCACAGGCTACAATGAGCAGTTCTTC. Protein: CASSYSTGYNEQFF.

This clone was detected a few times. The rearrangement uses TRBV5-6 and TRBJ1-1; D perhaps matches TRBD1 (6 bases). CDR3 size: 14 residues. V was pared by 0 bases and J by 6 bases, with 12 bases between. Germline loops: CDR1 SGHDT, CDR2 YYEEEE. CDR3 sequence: CASSLVGGEAEAFF. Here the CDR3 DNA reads TGTGCCAGCAGCTTGGTTGGGGGCGAGGCTGAAGCTTTCTTT.

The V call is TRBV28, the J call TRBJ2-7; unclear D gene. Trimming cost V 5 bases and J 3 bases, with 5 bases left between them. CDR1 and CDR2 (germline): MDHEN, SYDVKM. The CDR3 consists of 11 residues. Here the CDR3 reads CASSHSYEQYF. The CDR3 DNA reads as TGTGCCAGCAGTCATAGCTACGAGCAGTACTTC. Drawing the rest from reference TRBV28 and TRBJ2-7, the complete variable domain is DVKVTQSSRYLVKRTGEKVFLECVQDMDHENMFWYRQDPGLGLRLIYFSYDVKMKEKGDIPEGYSVSREKKERFSLILESASTNQTSMYLCASSHSYEQYFGPGTRLTVT.

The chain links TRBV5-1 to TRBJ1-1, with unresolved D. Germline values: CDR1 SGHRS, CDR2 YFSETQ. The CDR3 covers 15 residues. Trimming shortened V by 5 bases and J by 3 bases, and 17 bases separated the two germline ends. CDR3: CASRPLSGSYTEAFF. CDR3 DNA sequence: TGCGCCAGCAGACCACTTAGCGGTTCGTACACTGAAGCTTTCTTT.

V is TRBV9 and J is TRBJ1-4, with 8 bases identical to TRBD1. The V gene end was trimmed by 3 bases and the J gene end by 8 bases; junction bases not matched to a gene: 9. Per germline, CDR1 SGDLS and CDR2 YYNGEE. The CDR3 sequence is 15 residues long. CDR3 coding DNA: TGTGCCAGCAGCGAGGGGGCAGGGGGCAGGGAAAAACTGTTTTTT. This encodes CASSEGAGGREKLFF.

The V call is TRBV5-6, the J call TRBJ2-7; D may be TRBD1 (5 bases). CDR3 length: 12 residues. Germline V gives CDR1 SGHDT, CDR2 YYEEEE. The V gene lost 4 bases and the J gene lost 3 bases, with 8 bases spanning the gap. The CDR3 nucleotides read TGTGCCAGCAGCGGGGCCGACTACGAGCAGTACTTC. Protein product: CASSGADYEQYF.

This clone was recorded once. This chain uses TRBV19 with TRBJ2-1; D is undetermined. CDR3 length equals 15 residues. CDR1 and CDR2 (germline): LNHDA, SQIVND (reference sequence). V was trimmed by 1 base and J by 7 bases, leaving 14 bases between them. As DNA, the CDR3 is TGTGCCAGTAGTATAGCGGGTAGGATTAGGAATGAGCAGTTCTTC. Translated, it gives CASSIAGRIRNEQFF.

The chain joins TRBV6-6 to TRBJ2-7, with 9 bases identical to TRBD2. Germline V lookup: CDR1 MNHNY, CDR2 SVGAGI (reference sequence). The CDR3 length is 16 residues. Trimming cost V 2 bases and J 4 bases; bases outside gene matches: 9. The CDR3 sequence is CASSYTPIAGAYEQYF. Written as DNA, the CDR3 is TGTGCCAGCAGTTACACCCCTATAGCGGGAGCTTACGAGCAGTACTTC.

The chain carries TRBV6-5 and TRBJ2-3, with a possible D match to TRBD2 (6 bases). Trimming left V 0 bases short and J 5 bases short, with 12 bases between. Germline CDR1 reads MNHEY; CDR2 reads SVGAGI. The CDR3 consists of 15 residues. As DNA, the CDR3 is TGTGCCAGCAGTTACTCGGGGGGAGGAGGAGATACGCAGTATTTT. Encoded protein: CASSYSGGGGDTQYF.

CDR3: CASRKGIDPGTEAFF. The CDR3 DNA follows: TGTGCCAGCAGAAAAGGGATCGACCCGGGAACTGAAGCTTTCTTT. The rearrangement links TRBV6-1 to TRBJ1-1; D is ambiguous. In germline, CDR1 is MNHNS, CDR2 SASEGT. This CDR3 is 15 amino acids long. The V and J ends lost 6 bases and 5 bases respectively, with 19 bases between them.

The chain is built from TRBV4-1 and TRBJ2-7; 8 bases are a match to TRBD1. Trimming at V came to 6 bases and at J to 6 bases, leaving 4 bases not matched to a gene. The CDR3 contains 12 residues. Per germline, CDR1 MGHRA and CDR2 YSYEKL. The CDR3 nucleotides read TGCGCCAGCAGTCGACAGGGGAGCGAGCAGTACTTC. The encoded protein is CASSRQGSEQYF.

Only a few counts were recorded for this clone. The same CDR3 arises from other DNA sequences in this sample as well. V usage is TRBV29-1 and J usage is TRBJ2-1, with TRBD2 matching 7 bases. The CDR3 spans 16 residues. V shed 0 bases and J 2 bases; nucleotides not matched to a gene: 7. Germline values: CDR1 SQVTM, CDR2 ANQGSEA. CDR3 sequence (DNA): TGCAGCGTTGAAGATGCGCGAGCGGGAACCTACAATGAGCAGTTCTTC. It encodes CSVEDARAGTYNEQFF.